Included here is one T cell receptor (beta chain) sequence, with context. The data were taken from a study of blood T cell repertoires in COVID-19. Study-level background: The samples span acute and convalescent COVID-19 from the United States, Italy and Spain.

Germline V gene lookup returns CDR1 SGDLS and CDR2 YYNGEE. The CDR3 runs 17 residues. V shed 0 bases, J shed 1 base, and the junction held 5 bases outside the gene matches. The protocol was immunoSEQ multiplex PCR, while the TCRdb copy is restricted to in-frame clones and leaves out a portion. The sample gives about 330,000 clones, 80% to 90% of which show up once; 9.5% to 10% is in the top ten. This receptor was identified in a man between 25 and 39 years old with COVID-19, enrolled during active disease. Source material: peripheral blood. The chain couples TRBV9 to TRBJ2-5; 11 bases are a match to TRBD2. This CDR3 is CASSVGNSGGVQETQYF. Written as DNA, the CDR3 is TGTGCCAGCAGCGTAGGTAATAGCGGGGGGGTCCAAGAGACCCAGTACTTC. The full variable domain, its missing parts supplied by reference TRBV9 and TRBJ2-5, is DSGVTQTPKHLITATGQRVTLRCSPRSGDLSVYWYQQSLDQGLQFLIQYYNGEERAKGNILERFSAQQFPDLHSELNLSSLELGDSALYFCASSVGNSGGVQETQYFGPGTRLLVL.